The entry that follows covers one TCR beta chain sequence. This sample was taken from a study of T cell changes during pregnancy in multiple sclerosis. The method was immunoSEQ multiplex PCR; TCRdb's version includes in-frame clones alone and lacks a portion of them. This table has about 81,000 clones, 94% appearing once. This CDR3 spans 18 amino acids. CDR1 is SGHDT and CDR2 is YYEEEE in the germline V gene. V trimming: 3 bases; J trimming: 9 bases; junction bases outside the gene matches: 19. The receptor was derived from a female donor with multiple sclerosis, enrolled in a pregnancy study. The chain couples TRBV5-6 to TRBJ2-1; 9 positions match TRBD2. Sequencing used peripheral blood, obtained in the third trimester of pregnancy. The CDR3 sequence: CASSYGTSGRRLTFEQFF. CDR3 nucleotides: TGTGCCAGCAGCTACGGAACTAGCGGGCGACGTCTCACTTTTGAGCAGTTCTTC.